Following are 7 T cell receptor beta chains from one sample sequenced in a study of cytomegalovirus exposure and HLA in healthy donors (dated by TCRdb to about 2017). Receptor libraries were prepared by the immunoSEQ multiplex PCR assay. For the multiplex PCR, a mixture combining 60 forward primers for TCR Vbeta segments and 13 reverse primers for TCR Jbeta segments was used. The immuneACCESS repertoire file appears here via TCRdb, limited to in-frame rearrangements. These files lack a portion of the clones; in checked studies, under half of the deficit traces to unresolved V genes, and the cause of the others is not known. The sample has about 140,000 clones on record. Clones ranked in the top ten supply more than 0.8% of the sample. The sequencing sample was made of PBMCs. The source of these receptors is a male donor in good health and CMV-seronegative.

This chain links TRBV15 with TRBJ2-7; TRBD2 matches at 10 bases. CDR3 length: 17 residues. Germline CDR1 and CDR2: LNHNV and YYDKDF (reference sequence). Trimming took 5 bases from V and 7 from J; bases not matched to a gene: 17. The CDR3 region is CATSPEGLAGARGEQYF. The CDR3 coding sequence is TGTGCCACCAGCCCCGAAGGGCTAGCGGGAGCCCGGGGTGAGCAGTACTTC.

The V gene is TRBV11-2, the J gene TRBJ1-2; D unclear. With 1 base removed from V and 4 bases from J, the gap between germline ends came to 16 bases. Germline CDR1 SGHAT, CDR2 FQNNGV. This CDR3 has 16 amino acids. CDR3 DNA sequence: TGTGCCAGCAGCTTAGCGGGGTTGGGCAGAATCTATGGCTACACCTTC. Translation gives CASSLAGLGRIYGYTF. The full variable domain, with the rest looked up from reference TRBV11-2 and TRBJ1-2, is EAGVAQSPRYKIIEKRQSVAFWCNPISGHATLYWYQQILGQGPKLLIQFQNNGVVDDSQLPKDRFSAERLKGVDSTLKIQPAKLEDSAVYLCASSLAGLGRIYGYTFGSGTRLTVV.

This chain uses TRBV19 with TRBJ1-2; no definite D call. Deletions cut 5 bases from V and 4 bases from J, with 8 bases between. The CDR3 runs to 12 residues. CDR1 is LNHDA and CDR2 is SQIVND in the germline V gene (reference sequence). The CDR3 DNA follows: TGTGCCAGTAGTCAGGAAATCTATGGCTACACCTTC. Its protein product is CASSQEIYGYTF.

The V gene is TRBV30, the J gene TRBJ2-5, with TRBD1 matching over 9 bases. V lost 0 bases to trimming and J lost 7 bases; unmatched junction nucleotides: 6. The CDR3 is 14 residues long. Germline CDR1 is GTSNPN and CDR2 is SVGIG (reference sequence). CDR3 protein: CAWSVRQGVTTQYF. The CDR3 nucleotides are TGTGCCTGGAGTGTACGACAGGGGGTTACGACCCAGTACTTC.

This chain uses TRBV30 with TRBJ1-2; D is unclear. Germline V gene sequence: CDR1 GTSNPN, CDR2 SVGIG (reference sequence). This CDR3 region has 12 residues. With 8 bases removed from V and 8 bases from J, the gap between germline ends came to 18 bases. CDR3 amino acids: CAAIFGEEGYTF. The CDR3 nucleotides are TGTGCCGCCATTTTTGGGGAGGAGGGCTACACCTTC.

The chain joins TRBV7-9 to TRBJ1-5, with unresolved D. The CDR3 runs 12 residues. Germline CDR1 reads SEHNR; CDR2 reads FQNEAQ (reference sequence). The V end lost 8 bases, the J end lost 2 bases, and 7 bases lay between the germline ends. CDR3 DNA sequence: TGTGCCAGCGGACTGGGCAATCAGCCCCAGCATTTT. This gives the protein CASGLGNQPQHF.

The rearrangement uses TRBV25-1 and TRBJ1-4; weak D call: TRBD1 (5 bases). V was trimmed by 4 bases and J by 0 bases, leaving 18 bases between them. The CDR3 has 18 amino acids. CDR1 and CDR2 from the germline V gene are MGHDK and SYGVNS. CDR3 protein: CASSVPTATLATNEKLFF. The CDR3 coding sequence is TGTGCCAGCAGTGTCCCGACAGCGACGCTTGCAACTAATGAAAAACTGTTTTTT.